The 27 T cell receptor beta chains below were found in one sample sequenced in a study of T cells in Graves' hyperthyroidism and ophthalmopathy (dated by TCRdb to between 2019 and 2020). Libraries were constructed by multiplex PCR. These reads were obtained on an Illumina HiSeq 2000. The TCR beta CDR3 regions were amplified from RNA transcripts. For the first round of RT-PCR on the TCR CDR3, the HTBI primer set was used together with the Qiagen OneStep RT-PCR kit. TCRdb reprocessing: public reads trimmed at Q25 with fastp, clones called with MiXCR, in-frame beta chains kept. CDR3 protein duplicates are merged, each entry listing the most common genes and DNA. The sample table holds about 200,000 distinct CDR3 sequences, of which roughly a sixth were seen once. Clones ranked in the top ten supply roughly 50% of the sample. Input material: blood. The receptors derive from a man between 50 and 59 years old with Graves' hyperthyroidism.

This clonotype has more than one count but fewer than ten. This chain uses TRBV9 with TRBJ2-1; 8 positions agree with TRBD2. The length of the CDR3 is 15 residues. With V trimmed by 4 bases and J by 3 bases, 6 bases remained unmatched. Germline CDR1 SGDLS, CDR2 YYNGEE. The CDR3 region is CASSLSGDLYNEQFF. CDR3 in DNA: TGTGCCAGCAGCCTTAGCGGGGACCTCTACAATGAGCAGTTCTTC.

This clonotype was detected only a few times. The chain employs TRBV28 and TRBJ2-7; D is perhaps TRBD2 (5 bases). V lost 6 bases, J lost 2 bases, and 17 bases lay in between. The CDR3 covers 15 residues. Germline V gives CDR1 MDHEN, CDR2 SYDVKM. The CDR3 region is CASRRIETTPYEQYF. The CDR3 DNA is TGTGCCAGCAGAAGAATCGAGACTACCCCCTACGAGCAGTACTTC.

J is TRBJ2-1 and V is TRBV24-1; D call uncertain. V lost 9 bases to trimming and J lost 13 bases, with 12 bases between them. The CDR3 runs 10 residues. Germline lookup yields CDR1 KGHDR and CDR2 SFDVKD. The CDR3 bases are TGTGCCACCGCCTTGGAAGGACAGTTCTTC. Translating gives CATALEGQFF.

The chain combines TRBV11-2 with TRBJ2-1; no reliable D call. Trimming pared 1 base from V and 11 bases from J, leaving 6 bases between. CDR3 length equals 11 residues. The germline CDR1 and CDR2 sequences are SGHAT and FQNNGV. For the CDR3, the DNA is TGTGCCAGCAGCTTAGGCATGCAGCAGTTCTTC. Protein product: CASSLGMQQFF.

This chain connects TRBV3-1 to TRBJ2-5; perhaps TRBD2 as D (6 bases). Germline values: CDR1 LGHDT, CDR2 YNNKEL (reference sequence). V gave up 5 bases and J gave up 5 bases, with 21 bases separating them. This CDR3 region has 16 residues. CDR3 in DNA: TGTGCCAGCAGCACCCGGGACTCTTTGAATACGGAGACCCAGTACTTC. This encodes CASSTRDSLNTETQYF.

This clonotype is a singleton in its sample. The chain's CDR3 is CSAIILEQFF. CDR3 nucleotides: TGCAGTGCTATAATACTGGAGCAGTTCTTC. The chain combines TRBV20-1 with TRBJ2-1; D gene uncertain. The V end was cut by 4 bases, the J end by 10 bases, with 8 bases between. CDR3 length: 10 amino acids. Germline assignment: CDR1 DFQATT and CDR2 SNEGSKA (reference sequence).

This clonotype was seen a handful of times. The chain employs TRBV9 and TRBJ2-2; TRBD1 agrees at 7 bases. Per the germline V gene, CDR1 is SGDLS and CDR2 is YYNGEE. The CDR3 sequence is 17 residues long. Trimming took 0 bases from V and 6 from J; bases not matched to a gene: 11. The CDR3 sequence: CASSVAAKPGQPGELFF. CDR3 in DNA: TGTGCCAGCAGCGTAGCGGCTAAACCGGGACAGCCCGGGGAGCTGTTTTTT.

This clonotype has a count of ten or more. The chain couples TRBV27 to TRBJ1-4, with TRBD1 matching 7 bases. The ends lost 2 bases at V and 7 bases at J; junction bases unmatched: 10. Germline loops: CDR1 MNHEY, CDR2 SMNVEV (reference sequence). CDR3 length equals 16 residues. CDR3 in DNA: TGTGCCAGCAGTTTAAGGGCCCGGCAGGGGGGTGAAAAACTGTTTTTT. Translating gives CASSLRARQGGEKLFF.

In DNA form, the CDR3 reads TGTGCCAGCAGCTTACCGGGAGGGGCCCTCAGTACGCAGTATTTT. This encodes CASSLPGGALSTQYF. The chain employs TRBV7-6 and TRBJ2-3; TRBD2 matches 8 bases. Unmatched junction bases numbered 9, after V lost 2 bases and J lost 8 bases. The germline gives CDR1 SGHVS, CDR2 FNYEAQ. CDR3 length: 15 amino acids.

Worth noting for this clonotype: This may stem from a read error, because a much larger clone lies one nucleotide away. The chain uses TRBV7-9 and TRBJ2-7; no clear D. The CDR3 runs to 13 residues. Germline values: CDR1 SEHNR, CDR2 FQNEAQ (reference sequence). Trimming took off 4 bases at V and 6 bases at J, with 13 bases between the two ends. The CDR3 DNA follows: TGTGCCAGCAGCTCACCCGGGCAGTTCGAGCAGTACTTC. It is translated as CASSSPGQFEQYF.

This chain joins TRBV24-1 and TRBJ1-2, with 8 bases lining up with TRBD1. The CDR3 is made up of 17 amino acids. Germline loops: CDR1 KGHDR, CDR2 SFDVKD. V shed 0 bases, J shed 1 base, and the junction held 6 bases outside the gene matches. Written as DNA, the CDR3 is TGTGCCACCAGTGATTTGACGGACAGGGAGGTTAACTATGGCTACACCTTC. This gives the protein CATSDLTDREVNYGYTF.

This clonotype was seen a handful of times. The V and J genes are TRBV29-1 and TRBJ2-2, with a tentative D call TRBD2 (6 bases). CDR3 length equals 13 residues. The germline V gene has CDR1 SQVTM and CDR2 ANQGSEA. The CDR3 loop reads CSMRREITGELFF. The CDR3 DNA is TGCAGTATGAGGAGGGAAATCACCGGGGAGCTGTTTTTT.

At least ten counts were recorded for this clonotype. This chain joins TRBV6-2 or TRBV6-3 and TRBJ2-1; D may be TRBD2 (5 bases). The CDR3 consists of 14 residues. The germline V gene encodes CDR1 MNHEY and CDR2 SVGEGT. The V gene lost 4 bases and the J gene lost 4 bases, with 11 bases spanning the gap. Written as DNA, the CDR3 is TGTGCCAGCAGTTCATCGGGGTCTTACAATGAGCAGTTCTTC. Residues: CASSSSGSYNEQFF.

This clonotype was picked up many times. This rearrangement joins TRBV2 to TRBJ1-1, with D possibly TRBD1 on 6 matching bases. Per the germline V gene, CDR1 is SNHLY and CDR2 is FYNNEI. The CDR3 is made up of 13 amino acids. V gave up 10 bases and J gave up 3 bases, with 15 bases separating them. The CDR3 DNA sequence: TGTGCCACCCAGGGGCAGGGTGACACTGAAGCTTTCTTT. Protein product: CATQGQGDTEAFF. The complete variable domain, with remaining parts taken from reference TRBV2 and TRBJ1-1, reads EPEVTQTPSHQVTQMGQEVILRCVPISNHLYFYWYRQILGQKVEFLVSFYNNEISEKSEIFDDQFSVERPDGSNFTLKIRSTKLEDSAMYFCATQGQGDTEAFFGQGTRLTVV.

Turning to this clonotype: This could be a read error, since a much larger clone is one nucleotide away. The rearrangement links TRBV5-6 to TRBJ2-7, with 7 bases lining up with TRBD2. Germline V gene lookup returns CDR1 SGHDT and CDR2 YYEEEE. V dropped 3 bases and J dropped 2; count of bases not matched to a gene: 8. The CDR3 contains 15 residues. The CDR3 is CASSSGGRDTYEQYF. The CDR3 nucleotides are TGTGCCAGCAGCTCGGGGGGACGGGATACCTACGAGCAGTACTTC.

This clonotype was counted ten times or more. This chain links TRBV29-1 with TRBJ2-1, with 12 bases identical to TRBD2. The CDR3 contains 17 residues. From germline, CDR1 is SQVTM and CDR2 ANQGSEA. V lost 3 bases and J lost 5; bases outside the gene matches: 11. CDR3 in DNA: TGCAGCGTTGATTTCCCTAGCGGGAGGGCCGGGAACAATGAGCAGTTCTTC. Translating it yields CSVDFPSGRAGNNEQFF.

Comment on this clonotype: Being one base from a much bigger clone, this may be a read error. V gene TRBV28 combines with J gene TRBJ2-2; TRBD2 matches at 8 bases. This CDR3 spans 16 amino acids. Germline V gene sequence: CDR1 MDHEN, CDR2 SYDVKM. CDR3 sequence (DNA): TGTACCAGCAGTTTAATTAGCGGGATGGTTCCCGGGGAGCTGTTTTTT. Its translation is CTSSLISGMVPGELFF.

The chain uses TRBV10-3 and TRBJ2-1; D is undetermined. Germline assignment: CDR1 ENHRY and CDR2 SYGVKD. V was pared by 3 bases and J by 3 bases, with 9 bases between. The CDR3 contains 14 residues. The CDR3 reads CAISDSQGYNEQFF. The DNA of the CDR3 is TGTGCCATCAGTGACAGTCAAGGCTACAATGAGCAGTTCTTC.

Many counts were recorded for this clonotype. V gene TRBV28 combines with J gene TRBJ2-3; 11 bases align to TRBD2. The CDR3 loop spans 15 amino acids. V lost 6 bases, J lost 8 bases, and 10 bases stayed unmatched. Germline V gene lookup returns CDR1 MDHEN and CDR2 SYDVKM. Here the CDR3 DNA reads TGTGCCAGCAGGCCTACTAGCGGGGGCCTTCTTACGCAGTATTTT. The encoded protein is CASRPTSGGLLTQYF.

The sample holds one count of this clonotype. In this CDR3 the conserved last residue, phenylalanine or tryptophan, is missing, so a read error is likely. V is TRBV24-1 and J is TRBJ2-5; tentative D call: TRBD2 (5 bases). CDR1 and CDR2 from the germline V gene are KGHDR and SFDVKD. The CDR3 loop spans 14 amino acids. Trimming removed 4 bases at V and 6 bases at J, with 14 bases between. CDR3 in amino acids: CATSDPQRGKTQYL. In DNA, the CDR3 is TGTGCCACCAGTGACCCCCAGAGAGGGAAGACCCAGTACCTC.

This clonotype was counted between two and nine times. The V gene is TRBV2, the J gene TRBJ2-7; D remains unclear. The CDR3 sequence is 14 residues long. Germline-derived CDR1 and CDR2 are SNHLY and FYNNEI. Trimming removed 7 bases from V and 2 bases from J, with 15 bases in between. The CDR3: CASNAHAFTYEQYF. In DNA, the CDR3 is TGTGCCAGCAACGCCCACGCATTTACCTACGAGCAGTACTTC.

Ten or more counts support this clonotype. This chain uses TRBV11-3 with TRBJ2-7; D call uncertain. Deletions cut 4 bases from V and 3 bases from J, with 10 bases between. This CDR3 contains 13 residues. Germline loops: CDR1 SGHNT, CDR2 YENEEA. In nucleotides, the CDR3 is TGTGCCAGCAGCTCTAGACGAAACTACGAGCAGTACTTC. Its translation is CASSSRRNYEQYF.

In this sample, this clonotype turned up a few times. The chain combines TRBV9 with TRBJ1-4, with TRBD1 identical over 7 bases. Germline V gives CDR1 SGDLS, CDR2 YYNGEE. The CDR3 loop spans 15 amino acids. The junction had 8 bases not matched to a gene; V was cut back by 4 bases and J by 5 bases. CDR3 protein: CASSIRPGQNEKLFF. DNA of the CDR3: TGTGCCAGCAGCATCCGACCGGGACAGAATGAAAAACTGTTTTTT. Combining the CDR3 with reference TRBV9 and TRBJ1-4 gives the whole variable domain DSGVTQTPKHLITATGQRVTLRCSPRSGDLSVYWYQQSLDQGLQFLIQYYNGEERAKGNILERFSAQQFPDLHSELNLSSLELGDSALYFCASSIRPGQNEKLFFGSGTQLSVL.

This clonotype showed up many times. This chain uses TRBV18 with TRBJ2-3; D could derive from TRBD1 or TRBD2 (5 bases each). The CDR3 has 13 residues. V was shortened by 6 bases and J by 2 bases, with 9 bases between the two germline ends. Germline CDR1 is KGHSH and CDR2 is LQKENI. The CDR3 spells CASSEGNTDTQYF. Written as DNA, the CDR3 is TGTGCCAGCTCCGAGGGGAACACAGATACGCAGTATTTT.

The V call is TRBV6-5, the J call TRBJ2-3; maybe TRBD1 (5 bases). Per germline, CDR1 MNHEY and CDR2 SVGAGI. The CDR3 has 13 residues. V was clipped by 2 bases and J by 10 bases, with 13 bases between them. The chain's CDR3 is CASSYDYWGAQYF. CDR3 nucleotides: TGTGCCAGCAGTTACGATTATTGGGGCGCGCAGTATTTT.

This clonotype was recorded at least ten times. The V call is TRBV20-1, the J call TRBJ1-5; D gene uncertain. The CDR3 contains 14 residues. V gave up 6 bases and J gave up 0 bases, with 12 bases separating them. Germline CDR1 is DFQATT and CDR2 is SNEGSKA (reference sequence). The CDR3 region is CSASETYSNQPQHF. The CDR3, as DNA: TGCAGTGCGAGCGAGACTTATAGCAATCAGCCCCAGCATTTT.

Points on this clonotype: A read error may be the cause here, since a much bigger clone is one base away. The missing conserved phenylalanine or tryptophan at the end of this CDR3 makes a read error likely. The chain couples TRBV5-8 to TRBJ2-3, with a possible D match to TRBD2 (6 bases). CDR3 length: 16 residues. V dropped 2 bases and J dropped 0 bases, with 13 bases sitting between them. Looked up from germline, CDR1 is SGHTS and CDR2 is YDEGEE. As DNA, the CDR3 is TGTGCCAGCAGCTTTACGGGAGCCCCTAGCACAGATACGCAGTATTCT. It specifies CASSFTGAPSTDTQYS.